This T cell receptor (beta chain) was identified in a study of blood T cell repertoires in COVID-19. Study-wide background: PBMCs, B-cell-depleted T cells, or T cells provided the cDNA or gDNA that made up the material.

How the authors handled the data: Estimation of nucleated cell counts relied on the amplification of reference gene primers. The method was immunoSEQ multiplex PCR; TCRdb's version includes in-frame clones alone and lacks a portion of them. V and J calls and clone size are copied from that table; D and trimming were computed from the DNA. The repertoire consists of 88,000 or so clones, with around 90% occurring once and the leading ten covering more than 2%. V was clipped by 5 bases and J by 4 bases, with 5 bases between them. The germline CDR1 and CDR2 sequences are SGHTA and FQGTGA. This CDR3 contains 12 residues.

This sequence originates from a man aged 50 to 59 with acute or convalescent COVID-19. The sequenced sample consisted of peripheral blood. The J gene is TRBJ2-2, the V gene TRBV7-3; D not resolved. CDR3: CASSLGTGELFF. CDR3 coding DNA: TGTGCCAGCAGCCTCGGCACCGGGGAGCTGTTTTTT.